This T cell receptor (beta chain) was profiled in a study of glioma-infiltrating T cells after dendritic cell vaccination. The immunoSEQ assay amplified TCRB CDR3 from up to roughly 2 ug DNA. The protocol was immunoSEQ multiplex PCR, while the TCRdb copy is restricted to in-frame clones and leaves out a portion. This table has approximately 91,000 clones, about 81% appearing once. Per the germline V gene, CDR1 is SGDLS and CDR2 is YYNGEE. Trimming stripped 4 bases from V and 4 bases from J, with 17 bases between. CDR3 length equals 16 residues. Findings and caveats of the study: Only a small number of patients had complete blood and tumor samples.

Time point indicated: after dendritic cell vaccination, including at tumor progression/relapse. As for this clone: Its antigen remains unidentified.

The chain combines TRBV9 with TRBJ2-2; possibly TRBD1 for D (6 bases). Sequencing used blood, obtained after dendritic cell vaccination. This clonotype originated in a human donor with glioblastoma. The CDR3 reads CASSPGVSPSTGELFF. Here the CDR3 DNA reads TGTGCCAGCAGCCCAGGGGTCAGCCCCTCCACCGGGGAGCTGTTTTTT.